The 30 T cell receptor beta chains listed next were all sequenced from one sample in a study of blood T cells in healthy people across ages. The authors ran a second PCR of about 6 to 12 cycles using a sample-barcoded 5' primer and a J-beta primer mix. TCRdb re-called the 5' RACE reads with MiXCR, one entry per CDR3 protein. This table holds fewer than 2 million distinct CDR3 sequences, more than 35% found once. What was sequenced was blood. The receptors come from a human donor in good health.

The chain carries TRBV5-1 and TRBJ2-1; 7 nucleotides agree with TRBD1. J lost 10 bases, V lost 4 bases, and 11 bases had no gene match. CDR1 and CDR2 (germline): SGHRS, YFSETQ. The CDR3 loop spans 14 amino acids. Here the CDR3 reads CASSPGGISLEQFF. As DNA, the CDR3 is TGCGCCAGCAGCCCAGGGGGTATCTCCCTCGAGCAGTTCTTC.

This clonotype showed up just a few times. The rearrangement uses TRBV14 and TRBJ2-1; TRBD1 aligns across 7 bases. J gave up 6 bases and V 2 bases, and 7 bases lay outside the gene matches. The CDR3 is 15 amino acids. The germline gives CDR1 SGHDN, CDR2 FVKESK. The CDR3 here is CASSQQRGLFNEQFF. The CDR3 nucleotides are TGTGCCAGCAGCCAACAAAGGGGGCTCTTCAATGAGCAGTTCTTC. The complete variable domain, with remaining parts taken from reference TRBV14 and TRBJ2-1, reads EAGVTQFPSHSVIEKGQTVTLRCDPISGHDNLYWYRRVMGKEIKFLLHFVKESKQDESGMPNNRFLAERTGGTYSTLKVQPAELEDSGVYFCASSQQRGLFNEQFFGPGTRLTVL.

This sequence joins TRBV15 and TRBJ2-7, with 7 positions matching TRBD2. The V and J ends lost 1 base and 2 bases, in that order; junction bases with no gene match: 5. The CDR3 totals 15 residues. Germline V lookup: CDR1 LNHNV, CDR2 YYDKDF (reference sequence). The CDR3 loop is CATSRGGRGAYEQYF. CDR3 nucleotide sequence: TGTGCCACCAGCAGAGGAGGTCGGGGGGCCTACGAGCAGTACTTC. The variable domain in full, with the rest retrieved from reference TRBV15 and TRBJ2-7, is DAMVIQNPRYQVTQFGKPVTLSCSQTLNHNVMYWYQQKSSQAPKLLFHYYDKDFNNEADTPDNFQSRRPNTSFCFLDIRSPGLGDTAMYLCATSRGGRGAYEQYFGPGTRLTVT.

This clonotype was seen just once. V usage is TRBV4-2 and J usage is TRBJ1-2; D may be TRBD1 (5 bases). Trimming pared 6 bases from V and 3 bases from J, leaving 14 bases between. CDR1 is LGHNA, CDR2 YNFKEQ, per germline. This CDR3 comprises 14 residues. CDR3 amino acids: CASSSLGVDYGYTF. CDR3 DNA: TGTGCCAGCAGTTCTCTAGGGGTCGACTATGGCTACACCTTC.

This clonotype has just a few counts. The rearrangement links TRBV9 to TRBJ2-2; D is possibly TRBD2 (6 bases). V was pared by 4 bases and J by 1 base, with 8 bases between. The CDR3 consists of 14 residues. Germline CDR1 and CDR2: SGDLS and YYNGEE. As DNA, the CDR3 is TGTGCCAGCAGCCCGCGGGGGAACACCGGGGAGCTGTTTTTT. Encoded protein: CASSPRGNTGELFF.

The gene calls are TRBV7-6 and TRBJ2-1, with 8 bases matching TRBD1. CDR3 length: 17 amino acids. Germline CDR1 and CDR2: SGHVS and FNYEAQ. V gave up 8 bases and J gave up 10 bases; unmatched junction bases: 22. The CDR3 region is CASLRRTGSNRSYEQFF. CDR3 nucleotide sequence: TGTGCCAGCCTGCGTCGGACAGGGAGTAATCGATCCTACGAGCAGTTCTTC.

The chain carries TRBV2 and TRBJ2-2; a possible D gene is TRBD1 (5 bases). There are 15 residues in the CDR3. The germline gives CDR1 SNHLY, CDR2 FYNNEI. V was shortened by 2 bases and J by 5 bases, with 12 bases between the two germline ends. This chain's CDR3 is CASSETQGSTGELFF. For the CDR3, the DNA is TGTGCCAGCAGTGAAACTCAGGGTTCTACCGGGGAGCTGTTTTTT.

This clonotype came up a few times. V and J are TRBV7-2 and TRBJ2-1, with 8 bases lining up with TRBD1. Germline-derived CDR1 and CDR2 are SGHTA and FQGNSA. With V trimmed by 4 bases and J by 9 bases, 11 bases remained unmatched. The CDR3 loop spans 15 amino acids. The CDR3 DNA is TGTGCCAGCAGCTCCAACAGACAGGGGTTTGGTGAGCAGTTCTTC. This sequence encodes CASSSNRQGFGEQFF.

A few counts support this clonotype. V usage is TRBV7-6 and J usage is TRBJ2-2; maybe TRBD2 (5 bases). CDR3 length equals 16 residues. The ends were cut back, 5 bases at V and 3 bases at J, with 16 bases in the middle. CDR1 is SGHVS and CDR2 is FNYEAQ in the germline V gene. CDR3 sequence: CASSPLTPGDTGELFF. CDR3 coding DNA: TGTGCCAGCAGCCCCTTAACGCCCGGGGACACCGGGGAGCTGTTTTTT.

The V call is TRBV4-3, the J call TRBJ2-5, with D unclear. The J call may not be correct, given that the DNA end is closer to TRBJ2-7. Germline V lookup: CDR1 LGHNA, CDR2 YSLEER. The length of the CDR3 is 15 residues. This chain's CDR3 is CASSRGSLDSYEQYF. The CDR3 nucleotides read TGCGCCAGCAGCCGAGGTAGTCTAGATAGCTACGAGCAGTACTTC.

This clonotype has a handful of counts. This rearrangement joins TRBV6-5 to TRBJ1-5, with 9 bases aligning to TRBD1. V shed 5 bases, J shed 6 bases, and the junction held 2 bases outside the gene matches. This CDR3 has 13 residues. In germline, CDR1 is MNHEY, CDR2 SVGAGI. The CDR3 region has the DNA TGTGCCAGCAGTGAACAGGGGGCTCAGCCCCAGCATTTT. Its protein is CASSEQGAQPQHF.

The chain has TRBV20-1 and TRBJ2-5; the match to TRBD2 covers 10 bases. This CDR3 comprises 16 residues. V lost 0 bases and J lost 5; bases outside the gene matches: 9. Germline V gene data show CDR1 as DFQATT and CDR2 as SNEGSKA (reference sequence). The CDR3 DNA sequence: TGCAGTGCTAGAGATCATGTACTAGCGGGGTGGGAGACCCAGTACTTC. Protein sequence: CSARDHVLAGWETQYF.

This chain connects TRBV12-3 or TRBV12-4 to TRBJ2-3; TRBD2 agrees at 13 bases. The CDR3 totals 18 residues. J lost 4 bases, V lost 7 bases, and 14 bases had no gene match. CDR3 DNA sequence: TGTGCCAGCAAAAACAGACTAGCGGGGGGTTTGGGAGCAGATACGCAGTATTTT. Amino acids: CASKNRLAGGLGADTQYF.

This clonotype has a handful of counts. The rearrangement uses TRBV20-1 and TRBJ2-3; TRBD2 matches 10 bases. The germline CDR1 and CDR2 sequences are DFQATT and SNEGSKA (reference sequence). Trimming removed 3 bases from V and 3 bases from J; junction bases left unmatched: 6. CDR3 length: 15 residues. The CDR3 bases are TGCAGTGCTAGGGTCTCTAGCGGGGGAACAGATACGCAGTATTTT. Amino acid sequence: CSARVSSGGTDTQYF.

The chain couples TRBV5-1 to TRBJ2-1; D perhaps matches TRBD2 (6 bases). Trimming took 1 base from V and 9 from J, leaving 17 bases between them. Looked up from germline, CDR1 is SGHRS and CDR2 is YFSETQ. The CDR3 runs 15 residues. In DNA, the CDR3 is TGCGCCAGCAGCTTGTATTATACCCTGGAGGGTGAGCAGTTCTTC. As protein: CASSLYYTLEGEQFF.

This chain connects TRBV20-1 to TRBJ2-5; D gene ambiguous. In germline, CDR1 is DFQATT, CDR2 SNEGSKA (reference sequence). The CDR3 spans 14 residues. The V gene lost 0 bases and the J gene lost 2 bases, with 10 bases spanning the gap. The CDR3 spells CSARDTAPQETQYF. The CDR3 DNA follows: TGCAGTGCTAGAGATACAGCTCCTCAAGAGACCCAGTACTTC.

The chain couples TRBV7-2 to TRBJ2-5; 7 bases fit TRBD1. The assigned J gene may be wrong: the sequence end matches TRBJ2-7 better. CDR1 and CDR2 (germline): SGHTA, FQGNSA. The CDR3 length is 12 residues. CDR3 loop: CASSGTEHEQYF. For the CDR3, the DNA is TGTGCCAGCAGCGGGACAGAGCACGAGCAGTACTTC.

Note on this clonotype: A much larger clone lies a single base off, so this may be a read error. The rearrangement joins TRBV12-3 or TRBV12-4 to TRBJ1-1, with no clear D. The CDR3 covers 13 residues. CDR3 in DNA: TGTGCCAGCAGTTCCCAGGTGAACACTGAAACTTTCTTT. This sequence encodes CASSSQVNTETFF.

CDR3 loop: CSVVSGQENTEAFF. Here the CDR3 DNA reads TGCAGCGTGGTATCCGGACAGGAGAACACTGAAGCTTTCTTT. The rearrangement uses TRBV29-1 and TRBJ1-1; 7 bases fit TRBD1. Germline lookup yields CDR1 SQVTM and CDR2 ANQGSEA. Trimming cost V 6 bases and J 1 base; bases outside gene matches: 8. The CDR3 totals 14 residues.

Concerning this clonotype: This clone may be a read error of a much larger clone one base away. The rearrangement uses TRBV7-2 and TRBJ2-7; D gene uncertain. V was trimmed by 1 base and J by 2 bases, leaving 6 bases between them. Germline CDR1 and CDR2: SGHTA and FQGNSA. This CDR3 has 13 residues. The CDR3 coding sequence is TGTGCCAGCAGCTTAGTCGTTGCCTACGAGCAGTACTTC. As protein: CASSLVVAYEQYF.

This rearrangement joins TRBV11-2 to TRBJ1-1; maybe TRBD1 (6 bases). Germline V gene sequence: CDR1 SGHAT, CDR2 FQNNGV. CDR3 length equals 14 residues. V gave up 2 bases and J gave up 11 bases, with 18 bases separating them. The CDR3 loop is CASSLISGATGAFF. The DNA for the CDR3 is TGTGCCAGCAGCTTAATTTCTGGGGCCACAGGGGCTTTCTTT.

With regard to this clonotype: With a much larger clone just one base away, this may be a read error. The chain links TRBV12-3 or TRBV12-4 to TRBJ1-1; no clear D gene. Trimming left V 5 bases short and J 2 bases short, with 6 bases between. The CDR3 loop spans 12 amino acids. The CDR3: CASSMINTEAFF. CDR3 coding DNA: TGTGCCAGCAGTATGATTAACACTGAAGCTTTCTTT.

V usage is TRBV6-5 and J usage is TRBJ1-2, with D possibly TRBD1 on 5 matching bases. V was clipped by 8 bases and J by 0 bases, with 16 bases between them. The CDR3 sequence is 15 residues long. CDR1 MNHEY and CDR2 SVGAGI come from the germline V gene. The CDR3 reads CASSRAGPPNYGYTF. For the CDR3, the DNA is TGTGCCAGCTCACGGGCGGGGCCCCCTAACTATGGCTACACCTTC.

V usage is TRBV7-2 and J usage is TRBJ2-3; D call uncertain. V lost 1 base and J lost 6, with 14 bases in between. In germline, CDR1 is SGHTA, CDR2 FQGNSA. The CDR3 contains 15 residues. The CDR3 DNA is TGTGCCAGCAGCTTAGGGGTAGCTTACCCCGATACGCAGTATTTT. Protein product: CASSLGVAYPDTQYF.

The chain couples TRBV5-1 to TRBJ2-5; TRBD2 agrees at 13 bases. This CDR3 is built from 16 residues. Germline V lookup: CDR1 SGHRS, CDR2 YFSETQ. The junction had 7 bases not matched to a gene; V was cut back by 4 bases and J by 4 bases. The CDR3 is CASSGTSGVERETQYF. CDR3 DNA sequence: TGCGCCAGCAGCGGGACTAGCGGGGTAGAACGAGAGACCCAGTACTTC. The complete variable domain, with remaining parts taken from reference TRBV5-1 and TRBJ2-5, reads KAGVTQTPRYLIKTRGQQVTLSCSPISGHRSVSWYQQTPGQGLQFLFEYFSETQRNKGNFPGRFSGRQFSNSRSEMNVSTLELGDSALYLCASSGTSGVERETQYFGPGTRLLVL.

This clonotype was seen a handful of times. The chain recombines TRBV5-6 with TRBJ1-2; tentatively, D is TRBD1 (6 bases). Deletions cut 0 bases from V and 3 bases from J, with 9 bases between. The germline V gene has CDR1 SGHDT and CDR2 YYEEEE. The CDR3 is made up of 14 amino acids. The chain's CDR3 is CASSLGQVHYGYTF. The CDR3 DNA follows: TGTGCCAGCAGCTTGGGACAGGTTCACTATGGCTACACCTTC.

The rearrangement joins TRBV6-4 to TRBJ2-7; 8 bases fit TRBD1. With V trimmed by 9 bases and J by 1 base, 8 bases remained unmatched. Germline V gene data show CDR1 as MRHNA and CDR2 as SNTAGT. The CDR3 sequence is 14 residues long. The CDR3 sequence: CARWSRGRSYEQYF. As DNA, the CDR3 is TGTGCCAGATGGTCCAGGGGGCGTTCCTACGAGCAGTACTTC.

This clonotype was counted between two and nine times. CDR3 sequence reads: CASSQALGILNGYTF. The CDR3 DNA follows: TGCGCCAGCAGCCAAGCGTTGGGCATCCTGAATGGCTACACCTTC. The chain combines TRBV4-3 with TRBJ1-2; D not certain. The length of the CDR3 is 15 residues. CDR1 and CDR2 from the germline V gene are LGHNA and YSLEER. V was clipped by 1 base and J by 6 bases, with 15 bases between them.

About this clonotype itself: At one end the junction does not follow the germline gene, possibly because of a read error. The rearrangement uses TRBV10-3 and TRBJ2-1; 9 positions match TRBD1. The germline gives CDR1 ENHRY, CDR2 SYGVKD. The CDR3 is 17 residues long. CDR3 sequence (DNA): TGTGCCACCGTCAATATAATAGGGACAGGGACACACAATGAGCAGGTCTTC. This sequence encodes CATVNIIGTGTHNEQVF.

This rearrangement joins TRBV5-1 to TRBJ1-1; the match to TRBD1 covers 7 bases. The CDR3 runs to 16 residues. Germline values: CDR1 SGHRS, CDR2 YFSETQ. V was pared by 4 bases and J by 7 bases, with 16 bases of the junction left unmatched. The CDR3 loop reads CASSLSGGREYVEAFF. CDR3 DNA: TGCGCCAGCAGCCTTTCAGGGGGACGCGAGTACGTTGAAGCTTTCTTT.